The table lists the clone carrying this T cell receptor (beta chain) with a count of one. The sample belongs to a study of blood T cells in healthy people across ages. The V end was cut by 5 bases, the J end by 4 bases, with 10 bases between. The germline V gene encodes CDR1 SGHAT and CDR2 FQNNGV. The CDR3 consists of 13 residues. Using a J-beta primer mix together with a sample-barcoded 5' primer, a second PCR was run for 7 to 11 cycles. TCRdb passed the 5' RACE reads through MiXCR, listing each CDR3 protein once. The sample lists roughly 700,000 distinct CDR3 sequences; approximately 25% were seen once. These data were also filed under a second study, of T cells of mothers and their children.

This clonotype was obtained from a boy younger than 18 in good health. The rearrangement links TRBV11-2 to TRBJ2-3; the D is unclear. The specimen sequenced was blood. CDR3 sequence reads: CASSPLKSDTQYF. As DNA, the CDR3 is TGTGCCAGCAGCCCCCTTAAGTCAGATACGCAGTATTTT.